The TCR beta chain under discussion was sequenced for a study of cytomegalovirus exposure and HLA in healthy donors. Study results and limitations: Another analysis was done later, and it associated 17,000 or so TCR beta sequences with HLA alleles at 0.05 false discovery rate. It was likely that a cluster of highly shared sequence variants was a sequencing artifact.

As for this clone: What it recognizes is unknown.

At collection, donors were nominally healthy, but unrecorded immune exposures were probable. Germline lookup yields CDR1 MGHRA and CDR2 YSYEKL. V shed 4 bases and J 8 bases; nucleotides not matched to a gene: 9. The CDR3 totals 16 residues. PCR involved 60 Vbeta and 13 Jbeta primers. Clones were read by immunoSEQ multiplex PCR, and TCRdb kept only the in-frame ones, dropping some. The profile shows under 200,000 clones, roughly 80% of them singletons. This TCR came from a woman in her thirties or forties in good health and CMV-seropositive. Sequenced input: PBMCs. The chain combines TRBV4-1 with TRBJ1-6, with 9 bases fitting TRBD1. The CDR3: CASSPPQGQGHSPLHF. The CDR3 nucleotides are TGCGCCAGCAGCCCCCCCCAGGGACAGGGCCATTCACCCCTCCACTTT.